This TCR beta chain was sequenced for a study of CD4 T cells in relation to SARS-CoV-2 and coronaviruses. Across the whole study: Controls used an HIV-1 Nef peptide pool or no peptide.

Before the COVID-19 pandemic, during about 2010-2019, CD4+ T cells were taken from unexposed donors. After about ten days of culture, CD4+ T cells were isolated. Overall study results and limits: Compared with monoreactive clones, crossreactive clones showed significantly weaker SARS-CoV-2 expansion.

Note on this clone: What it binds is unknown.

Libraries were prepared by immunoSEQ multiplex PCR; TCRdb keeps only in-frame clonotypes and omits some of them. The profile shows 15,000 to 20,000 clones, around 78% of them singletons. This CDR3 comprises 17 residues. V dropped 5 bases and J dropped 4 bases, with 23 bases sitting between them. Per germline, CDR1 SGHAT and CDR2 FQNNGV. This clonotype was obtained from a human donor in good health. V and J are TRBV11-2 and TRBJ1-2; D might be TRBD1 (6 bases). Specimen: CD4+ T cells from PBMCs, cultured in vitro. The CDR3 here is CASSLGGTQRRFYGYTF. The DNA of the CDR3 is TGTGCCAGCAGCCTAGGGGGGACACAGCGCAGATTCTATGGCTACACCTTC.